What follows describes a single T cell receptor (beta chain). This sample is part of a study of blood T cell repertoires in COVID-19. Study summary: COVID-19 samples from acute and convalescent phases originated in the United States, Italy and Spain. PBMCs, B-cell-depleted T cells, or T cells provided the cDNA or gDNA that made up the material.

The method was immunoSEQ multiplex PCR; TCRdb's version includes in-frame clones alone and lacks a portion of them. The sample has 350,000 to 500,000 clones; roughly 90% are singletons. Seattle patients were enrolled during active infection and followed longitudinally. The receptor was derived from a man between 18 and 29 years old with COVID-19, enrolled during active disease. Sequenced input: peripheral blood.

The CDR3 protein is CASSRTGGKGGYTF. CDR3 in DNA: TGTGCCAGCAGCCGGACAGGGGGGAAAGGAGGCTACACCTTC. The rearrangement joins TRBV3-1 (or the pseudogene TRBV3-2) to TRBJ1-2, with 10 bases that match TRBD1. V gave up 4 bases and J gave up 8 bases; unmatched junction bases: 7. Germline V CDR1 and CDR2: LGHDT, YNNKEL (reference sequence). This CDR3 contains 14 residues.